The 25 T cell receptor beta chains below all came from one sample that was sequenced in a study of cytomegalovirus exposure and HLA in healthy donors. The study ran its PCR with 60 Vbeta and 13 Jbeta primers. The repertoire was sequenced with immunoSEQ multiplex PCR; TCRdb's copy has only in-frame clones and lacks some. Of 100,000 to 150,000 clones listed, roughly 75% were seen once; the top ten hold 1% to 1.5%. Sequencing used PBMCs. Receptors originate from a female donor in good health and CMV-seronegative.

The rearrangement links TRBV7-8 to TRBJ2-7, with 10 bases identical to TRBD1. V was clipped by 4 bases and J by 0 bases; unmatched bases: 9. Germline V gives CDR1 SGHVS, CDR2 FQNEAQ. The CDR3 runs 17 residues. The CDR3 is CASSSPRDRGPSYEQYF. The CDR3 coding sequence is TGTGCCAGCAGCTCCCCGAGGGACAGGGGTCCCTCCTACGAGCAGTACTTC.

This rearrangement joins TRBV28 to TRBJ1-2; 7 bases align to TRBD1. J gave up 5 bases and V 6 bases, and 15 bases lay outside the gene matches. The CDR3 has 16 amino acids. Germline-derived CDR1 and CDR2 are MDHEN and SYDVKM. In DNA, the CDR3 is TGTGCCAGCAGCCATAAACCGGGACAGCTAATTTATGGCTACACCTTC. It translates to CASSHKPGQLIYGYTF.

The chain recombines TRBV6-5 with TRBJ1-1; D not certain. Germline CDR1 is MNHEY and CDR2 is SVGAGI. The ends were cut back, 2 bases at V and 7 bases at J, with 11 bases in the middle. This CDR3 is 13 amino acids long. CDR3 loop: CASSYGRRIEAFF. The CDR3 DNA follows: TGTGCCAGCAGTTACGGCAGGCGCATTGAAGCTTTCTTT.

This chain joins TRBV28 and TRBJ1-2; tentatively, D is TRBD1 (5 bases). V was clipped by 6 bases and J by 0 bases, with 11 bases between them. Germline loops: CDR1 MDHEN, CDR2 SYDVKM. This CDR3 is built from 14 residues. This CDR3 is CASRTGPTNYGYTF. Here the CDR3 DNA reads TGTGCCAGCAGAACAGGACCGACTAACTATGGCTACACCTTC.

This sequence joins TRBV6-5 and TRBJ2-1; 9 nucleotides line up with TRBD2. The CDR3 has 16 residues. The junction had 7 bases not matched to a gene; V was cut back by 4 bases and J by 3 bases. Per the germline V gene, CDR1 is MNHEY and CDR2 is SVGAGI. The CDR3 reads CASSSPKAGGYNEQFF. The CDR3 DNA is TGTGCCAGCAGTTCCCCCAAAGCGGGGGGCTACAATGAGCAGTTCTTC.

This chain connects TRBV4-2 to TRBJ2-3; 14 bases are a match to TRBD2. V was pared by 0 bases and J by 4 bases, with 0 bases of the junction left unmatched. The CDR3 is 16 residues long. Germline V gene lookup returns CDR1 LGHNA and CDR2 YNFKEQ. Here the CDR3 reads CASSQEGLAGADTQYF. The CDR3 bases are TGTGCCAGCAGCCAAGAGGGACTAGCGGGAGCAGATACGCAGTATTTT.

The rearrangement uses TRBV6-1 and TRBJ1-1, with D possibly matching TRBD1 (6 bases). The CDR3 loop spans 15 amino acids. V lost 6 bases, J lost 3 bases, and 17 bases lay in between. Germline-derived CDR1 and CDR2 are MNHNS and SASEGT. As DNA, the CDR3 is TGTGCCAGCAGCCGAATAACTTCAGGGGACACTGAAGCTTTCTTT. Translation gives CASSRITSGDTEAFF.

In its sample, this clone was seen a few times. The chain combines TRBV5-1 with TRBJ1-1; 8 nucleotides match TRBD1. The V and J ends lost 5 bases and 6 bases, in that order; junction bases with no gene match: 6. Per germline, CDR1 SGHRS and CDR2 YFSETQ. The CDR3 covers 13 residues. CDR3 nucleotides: TGCGCCAGCAGGGGACAGGTGGGGGCTGAAGCTTTCTTT. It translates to CASRGQVGAEAFF. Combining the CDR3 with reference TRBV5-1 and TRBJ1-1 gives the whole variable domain KAGVTQTPRYLIKTRGQQVTLSCSPISGHRSVSWYQQTPGQGLQFLFEYFSETQRNKGNFPGRFSGRQFSNSRSEMNVSTLELGDSALYLCASRGQVGAEAFFGQGTRLTVV.

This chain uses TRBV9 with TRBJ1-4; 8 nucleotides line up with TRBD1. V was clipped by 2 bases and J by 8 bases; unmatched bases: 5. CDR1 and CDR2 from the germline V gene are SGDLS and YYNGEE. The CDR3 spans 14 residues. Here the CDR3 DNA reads TGTGCCAGCAGCGTTCAGGGGACAGGCGAAAAACTGTTTTTT. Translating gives CASSVQGTGEKLFF. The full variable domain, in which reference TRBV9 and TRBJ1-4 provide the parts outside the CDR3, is DSGVTQTPKHLITATGQRVTLRCSPRSGDLSVYWYQQSLDQGLQFLIQYYNGEERAKGNILERFSAQQFPDLHSELNLSSLELGDSALYFCASSVQGTGEKLFFGSGTQLSVL.

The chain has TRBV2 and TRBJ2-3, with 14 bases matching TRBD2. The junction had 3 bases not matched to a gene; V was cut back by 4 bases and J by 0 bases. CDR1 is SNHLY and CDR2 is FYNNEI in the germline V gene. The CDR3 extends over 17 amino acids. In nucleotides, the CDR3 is TGTGCCAGCAGTGGGACTAGCGGGGGGTCGAGCACAGATACGCAGTATTTT. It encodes CASSGTSGGSSTDTQYF.

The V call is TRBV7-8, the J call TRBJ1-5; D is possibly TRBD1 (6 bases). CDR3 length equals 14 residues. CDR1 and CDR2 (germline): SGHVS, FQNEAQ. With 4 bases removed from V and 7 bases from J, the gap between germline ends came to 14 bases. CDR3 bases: TGTGCCAGCAGCTACACGGGGGGGCGGCAGCCCCAGCATTTT. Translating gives CASSYTGGRQPQHF. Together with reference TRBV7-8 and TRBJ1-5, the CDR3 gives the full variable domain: GAGVSQSPRYKVAKRGQDVALRCDPISGHVSLFWYQQALGQGPEFLTYFQNEAQLDKSGLPSDRFFAERPEGSVSTLKIQRTQQEDSAVYLCASSYTGGRQPQHFGDGTRLSIL.

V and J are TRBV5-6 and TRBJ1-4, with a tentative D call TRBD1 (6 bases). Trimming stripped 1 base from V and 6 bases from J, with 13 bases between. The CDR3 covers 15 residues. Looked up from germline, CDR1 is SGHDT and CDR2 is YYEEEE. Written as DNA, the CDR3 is TGTGCCAGCAGCTTGTCCGGGGCAGGGGATGAAAAACTGTTTTTT. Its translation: CASSLSGAGDEKLFF.

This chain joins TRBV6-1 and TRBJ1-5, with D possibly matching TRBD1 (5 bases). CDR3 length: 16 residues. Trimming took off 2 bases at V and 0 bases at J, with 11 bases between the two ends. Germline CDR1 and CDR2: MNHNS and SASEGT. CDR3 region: CASSEPGGDSNQPQHF. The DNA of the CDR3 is TGTGCCAGCAGTGAACCAGGAGGGGATAGCAATCAGCCCCAGCATTTT.

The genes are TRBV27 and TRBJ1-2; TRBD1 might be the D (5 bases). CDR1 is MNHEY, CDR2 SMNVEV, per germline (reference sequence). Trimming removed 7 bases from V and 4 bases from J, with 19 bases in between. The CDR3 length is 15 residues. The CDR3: CASTKLSAGSYGYTF. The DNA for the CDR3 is TGTGCCAGCACCAAACTTAGTGCAGGGTCCTATGGCTACACCTTC.

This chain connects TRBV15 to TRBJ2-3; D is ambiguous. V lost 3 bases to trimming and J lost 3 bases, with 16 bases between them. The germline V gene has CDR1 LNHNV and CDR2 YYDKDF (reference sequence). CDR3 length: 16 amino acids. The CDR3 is CATSRFVKLRTDTQYF. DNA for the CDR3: TGTGCCACCAGCAGGTTTGTGAAGTTACGGACAGATACGCAGTATTTT.

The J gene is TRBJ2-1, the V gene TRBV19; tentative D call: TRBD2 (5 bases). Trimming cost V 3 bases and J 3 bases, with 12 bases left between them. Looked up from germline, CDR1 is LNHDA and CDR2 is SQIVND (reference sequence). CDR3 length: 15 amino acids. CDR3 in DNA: TGTGCCAGTAGTATTCTGGACTCCCTCTACAATGAGCAGTTCTTC. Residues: CASSILDSLYNEQFF.

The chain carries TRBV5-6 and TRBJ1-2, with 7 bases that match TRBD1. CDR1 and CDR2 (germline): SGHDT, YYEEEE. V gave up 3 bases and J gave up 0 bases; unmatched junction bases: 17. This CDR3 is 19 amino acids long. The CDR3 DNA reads TGTGCCAGCAGCTCACTAACAAGGACACAGGGGACTTCTAACTATGGCTACACCTTC. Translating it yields CASSSLTRTQGTSNYGYTF.

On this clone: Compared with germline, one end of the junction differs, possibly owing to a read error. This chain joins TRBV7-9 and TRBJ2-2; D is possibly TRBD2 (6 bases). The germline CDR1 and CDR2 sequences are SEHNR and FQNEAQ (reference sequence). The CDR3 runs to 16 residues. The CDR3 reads CSSSSTAGGVTGELFF. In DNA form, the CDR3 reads TGTTCCAGCAGCTCCACTGCGGGCGGGGTCACCGGGGAGCTGTTTTTT.

In DNA form, the CDR3 reads TGTGCCAGCAGCTTAGTCGGAGGGGATGCCTACGAGCAGTACTTC. This sequence encodes CASSLVGGDAYEQYF. The chain carries TRBV7-8 and TRBJ2-7, with D possibly matching TRBD2 (6 bases). The CDR3 loop spans 15 amino acids. Germline CDR1 reads SGHVS; CDR2 reads FQNEAQ. The V end lost 1 base, the J end lost 2 bases, and 12 bases lay between the germline ends. Full variable domain (remainder filled in from reference TRBV7-8 and TRBJ2-7): GAGVSQSPRYKVAKRGQDVALRCDPISGHVSLFWYQQALGQGPEFLTYFQNEAQLDKSGLPSDRFFAERPEGSVSTLKIQRTQQEDSAVYLCASSLVGGDAYEQYFGPGTRLTVT.

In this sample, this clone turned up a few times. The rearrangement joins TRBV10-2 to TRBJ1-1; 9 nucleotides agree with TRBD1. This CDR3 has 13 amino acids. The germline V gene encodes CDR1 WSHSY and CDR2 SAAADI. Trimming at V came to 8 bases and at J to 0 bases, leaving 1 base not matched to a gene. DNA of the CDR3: TGCGCCAGCGGACAGGGGATGAACACTGAAGCTTTCTTT. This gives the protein CASGQGMNTEAFF.

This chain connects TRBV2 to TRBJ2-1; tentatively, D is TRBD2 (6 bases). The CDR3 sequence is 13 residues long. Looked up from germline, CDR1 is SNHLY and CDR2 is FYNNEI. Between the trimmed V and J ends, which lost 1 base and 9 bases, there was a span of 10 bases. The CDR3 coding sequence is TGTGCCAGCAGTGAAGGGATGGGACTTGAGCAGTTCTTC. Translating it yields CASSEGMGLEQFF.

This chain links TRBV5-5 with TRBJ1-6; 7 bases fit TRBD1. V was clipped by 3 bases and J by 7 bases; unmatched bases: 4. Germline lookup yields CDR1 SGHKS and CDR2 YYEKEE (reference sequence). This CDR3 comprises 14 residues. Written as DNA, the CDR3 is TGTGCCAGCAGCTGGGGGACAGTGAATTCACCCCTCCACTTT. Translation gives CASSWGTVNSPLHF.

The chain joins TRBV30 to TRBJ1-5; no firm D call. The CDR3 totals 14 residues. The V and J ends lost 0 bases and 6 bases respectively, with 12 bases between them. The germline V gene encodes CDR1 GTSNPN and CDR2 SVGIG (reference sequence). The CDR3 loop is CAWSVRGVAQPQHF. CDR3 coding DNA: TGTGCCTGGAGTGTACGCGGGGTCGCTCAGCCCCAGCATTTT.

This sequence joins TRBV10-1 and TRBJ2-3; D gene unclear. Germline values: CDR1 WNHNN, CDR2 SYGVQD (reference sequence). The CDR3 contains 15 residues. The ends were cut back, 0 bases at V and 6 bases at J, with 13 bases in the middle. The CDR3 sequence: CASSESKRKYDTQYF. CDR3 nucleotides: TGCGCCAGCAGTGAGTCAAAGCGCAAGTACGATACGCAGTATTTT.

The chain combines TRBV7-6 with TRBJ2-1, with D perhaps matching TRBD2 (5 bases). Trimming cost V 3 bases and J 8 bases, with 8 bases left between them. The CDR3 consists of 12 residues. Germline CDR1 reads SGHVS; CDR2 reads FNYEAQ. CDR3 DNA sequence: TGTGCCAGCAGCTTGGACGGGGATGAGCAGTTCTTC. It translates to CASSLDGDEQFF. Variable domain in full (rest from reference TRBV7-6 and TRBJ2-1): GAGVSQSPRYKVTKRGQDVALRCDPISGHVSLYWYRQALGQGPEFLTYFNYEAQQDKSGLPNDRFSAERPEGSISTLTIQRTEQRDSAMYRCASSLDGDEQFFGPGTRLTVL.